These 29 T cell receptor beta chains share one sample of origin, sequenced in a study of T cell repertoires in aging, cancer and after chemotherapy. TCR beta rearrangements were amplified from peripheral blood genomic DNA. A mixed TRB-A/B primer pool amplified rearranged TRB by multiplex touch-down PCR. One entry per CDR3 protein results from TCRdb running MiXCR on the multiplex PCR reads. The sample yields around 1,500 distinct CDR3 sequences, approximately 54% seen once. Sequencing used blood. The origin of the receptors is a human donor with a blood cancer.

This clonotype qualifies as medium-sized. The gene calls are TRBV4-2 and TRBJ2-1; 7 bases map to TRBD2. Germline CDR1 reads LGHNA; CDR2 reads YNFKEQ. Trimming at V came to 6 bases and at J to 2 bases, leaving 7 bases not matched to a gene. This CDR3 is 15 amino acids long. CDR3 DNA: TGTGCCAGCAGGGGCGCGGCGGGGGCCTACAATGAGCAGTTCTTC. Its protein is CASRGAAGAYNEQFF.

This clonotype is large. The rearrangement uses TRBV15 and TRBJ2-7, with TRBD2 as a possible D gene (6 bases). Trimming took off 7 bases at V and 2 bases at J, with 12 bases between the two ends. CDR1 is LNHNV and CDR2 is YYDKDF in the germline V gene (reference sequence). The CDR3 is made up of 13 amino acids. Here the CDR3 DNA reads TGTGCCACCAAGGGCGGAGGGCCCTACGAGCAGTACTTC. This translates into CATKGGGPYEQYF. Drawing the rest from reference TRBV15 and TRBJ2-7, the complete variable domain is DAMVIQNPRYQVTQFGKPVTLSCSQTLNHNVMYWYQQKSSQAPKLLFHYYDKDFNNEADTPDNFQSRRPNTSFCFLDIRSPGLGDTAMYLCATKGGGPYEQYFGPGTRLTVT.

The V call is TRBV6-1, the J call TRBJ2-1, with D possibly TRBD1 on 7 matching bases. The length of the CDR3 is 15 residues. V lost 5 bases, J lost 6 bases, and 17 bases lay in between. Germline values: CDR1 MNHNS, CDR2 SASEGT. CDR3 DNA: TGTGCCAGCAGTTACTCGGCAGGGGGGCCCAATGAGCAGTTCTTC. This sequence encodes CASSYSAGGPNEQFF.

This clonotype is classed as large. The chain links TRBV15 to TRBJ2-5, with a tentative D call TRBD1 (5 bases). Germline V lookup: CDR1 LNHNV, CDR2 YYDKDF (reference sequence). The V end lost 6 bases, the J end lost 5 bases, and 10 bases lay between the germline ends. The CDR3 spans 12 residues. DNA for the CDR3: TGTGCCACCAGGGGGCTTGGGGAGACCCAGTACTTC. Translated: CATRGLGETQYF.

This clonotype was found once. The rearrangement uses TRBV18 and TRBJ1-6; 10 positions match TRBD1. Germline V gene data show CDR1 as KGHSH and CDR2 as LQKENI. The length of the CDR3 is 16 residues. The trim removed 3 bases at V and 2 bases at J, leaving 1 base unmatched. CDR3 sequence (DNA): TGTGCCAGCTCACCTGGACAGGGGGCCTATAATTCACCCCTCCACTTT. Residues: CASSPGQGAYNSPLHF.

The chain combines TRBV29-1 with TRBJ2-3, with a possible D match to TRBD1 (6 bases). This CDR3 has 13 residues. Germline lookup yields CDR1 SQVTM and CDR2 ANQGSEA. Trimming removed 6 bases from V and 3 bases from J, with 13 bases in between. CDR3 sequence: CSVPGVGTDTQYF. In nucleotides, the CDR3 is TGCAGCGTCCCAGGGGTGGGGACAGATACGCAGTATTTT.

The chain joins TRBV6-5 to TRBJ2-6; no reliable D call. CDR1 and CDR2 from the germline V gene are MNHEY and SVGAGI. This CDR3 has 18 amino acids. V gave up 2 bases and J gave up 0 bases, with 14 bases separating them. The CDR3 region has the DNA TGTGCCAGCAGTTACGAAGGAACACTTCGCTCTGGGGCCAACGTCCTGACTTTC. As protein: CASSYEGTLRSGANVLTF.

This rearrangement joins TRBV18 to TRBJ2-1; tentative D call: TRBD2 (6 bases). The CDR3 sequence is 13 residues long. The germline CDR1 and CDR2 sequences are KGHSH and LQKENI. The V and J ends lost 6 bases and 7 bases respectively, with 13 bases between them. The CDR3 nucleotides are TGTGCCAGCTCCCCATGGGGGGATAATGAGCAGTTCTTC. Translation gives CASSPWGDNEQFF. The entire variable domain, with the rest obtained from reference TRBV18 and TRBJ2-1, is as follows: NAGVMQNPRHLVRRRGQEARLRCSPMKGHSHVYWYRQLPEEGLKFMVYLQKENIIDESGMPKERFSAEFPKEGPSILRIQQVVRGDSAAYFCASSPWGDNEQFFGPGTRLTVL.

This rearrangement joins TRBV29-1 to TRBJ1-4, with a possible D match to TRBD1 (6 bases). Germline values: CDR1 SQVTM, CDR2 ANQGSEA. V was clipped by 5 bases and J by 8 bases, with 15 bases between them. The CDR3 has 13 residues. The CDR3 reads CSVRTGLGEKLFF. DNA for the CDR3: TGCAGCGTTCGTACAGGGCTTGGGGAAAAACTGTTTTTT.

The V gene is TRBV19, the J gene TRBJ2-1; 10 bases are a match to TRBD2. From germline, CDR1 is LNHDA and CDR2 SQIVND (reference sequence). This CDR3 is built from 14 residues. The J segment lost 8 bases and the V segment lost 8 bases, leaving 9 bases of the junction unmatched. The CDR3 sequence is CASQAGGRIHEQFF. Here the CDR3 DNA reads TGTGCCAGTCAAGCGGGGGGGCGCATCCATGAGCAGTTCTTC.

This clonotype is large in the sample. This chain uses TRBV10-3 with TRBJ2-7; D may match TRBD1 or TRBD2 (5 bases each). V dropped 4 bases and J dropped 3 bases, with 16 bases sitting between them. CDR3 length equals 15 residues. The germline V gene encodes CDR1 ENHRY and CDR2 SYGVKD. In DNA, the CDR3 is TGTGCCATCAGTGTGGTCCGGGGCATGGACTACGAGCAGTACTTC. Amino acid sequence: CAISVVRGMDYEQYF.

This clonotype rates as large. The chain uses TRBV6-5 and TRBJ1-3; D remains unclear. Trimming left V 0 bases short and J 0 bases short, with 12 bases between. CDR1 is MNHEY, CDR2 SVGAGI, per germline. CDR3 length equals 17 residues. The CDR3 coding sequence is TGTGCCAGCAGTTACTCCTCCCGGGTGAGCTCTGGAAACACCATATATTTT. This sequence encodes CASSYSSRVSSGNTIYF.

Judged by abundance, this clonotype is large. The CDR3 loop reads CASSPLTGGIEKLFF. The CDR3 DNA sequence: TGTGCCAGCAGCCCCCTGACAGGGGGCATTGAAAAACTGTTTTTT. The rearrangement links TRBV12-3 or TRBV12-4 to TRBJ1-4; TRBD1 agrees at 10 bases. The trim removed 6 bases at V and 7 bases at J, leaving 8 bases unmatched. The CDR3 is 15 residues long.

The rearrangement joins TRBV30 to TRBJ1-1; 9 nucleotides line up with TRBD1. The germline gives CDR1 GTSNPN, CDR2 SVGIG (reference sequence). V was clipped by 4 bases and J by 1 base; unmatched bases: 4. The CDR3 sequence is 14 residues long. CDR3 sequence (DNA): TGTGCCTGGACAACGACAGGGGGGAACACTGAAGCTTTCTTT. Translation gives CAWTTTGGNTEAFF.

This sequence joins TRBV6-5 and TRBJ2-7; 11 positions match TRBD1. The CDR3 is 14 amino acids. The germline V gene encodes CDR1 MNHEY and CDR2 SVGAGI. V was clipped by 6 bases and J by 3 bases; unmatched bases: 4. The CDR3 DNA follows: TGTGCCAGCAGCGCCGGGACAGGGGGCTACGAGCAGTACTTC. It specifies CASSAGTGGYEQYF.

The chain employs TRBV6-5 and TRBJ2-3, with 7 bases that match TRBD2. V was pared by 0 bases and J by 2 bases, with 5 bases of the junction left unmatched. Germline values: CDR1 MNHEY, CDR2 SVGAGI. This CDR3 is 16 amino acids long. CDR3 in DNA: TGTGCCAGCAGTTACTCCCTAGCGGAATACACAGATACGCAGTATTTT. Its translation is CASSYSLAEYTDTQYF.

This CDR3 is CASKPTSGPYEQYF. In nucleotides, the CDR3 is TGTGCCAGTAAACCGACTAGCGGGCCATACGAGCAGTACTTC. V and J are TRBV19 and TRBJ2-7, with TRBD2 matching 10 bases. J lost 4 bases, V lost 7 bases, and 7 bases had no gene match. The germline CDR1 and CDR2 sequences are LNHDA and SQIVND (reference sequence). This CDR3 contains 14 residues.

This chain connects TRBV6-2 or TRBV6-3 to TRBJ1-1, with D possibly matching TRBD1 (5 bases). The CDR3 has 16 amino acids. From germline, CDR1 is MNHEY and CDR2 SVGEGT. The V and J ends lost 5 bases and 0 bases respectively, with 16 bases between them. This CDR3 is CASSVGGRGMNTEAFF. The CDR3, as DNA: TGTGCCAGCAGTGTGGGAGGTAGGGGAATGAACACTGAAGCTTTCTTT.

This chain links TRBV27 with TRBJ1-2; D is perhaps TRBD1 (6 bases). V was clipped by 8 bases and J by 3 bases, with 13 bases between them. The CDR3 spans 13 residues. Per germline, CDR1 MNHEY and CDR2 SMNVEV (reference sequence). For the CDR3, the DNA is TGTGCCAGCGGATCCGGGACACACTATGGCTACACCTTC. Protein: CASGSGTHYGYTF.

The chain is built from TRBV5-6 and TRBJ1-2, with a possible D match to TRBD1 (6 bases). This CDR3 is built from 13 residues. Germline V CDR1 and CDR2: SGHDT, YYEEEE. The V and J ends lost 2 bases and 8 bases respectively, with 13 bases between them. The CDR3 here is CASSLQGARGYTF. The DNA for the CDR3 is TGTGCCAGCAGCTTACAGGGAGCCCGAGGCTACACCTTC.

The chain is built from TRBV10-3 and TRBJ2-7; a possible D gene is TRBD1 (6 bases). The CDR3 consists of 12 residues. V shed 4 bases and J shed 3 bases, with 7 bases lying between them. The germline V gene encodes CDR1 ENHRY and CDR2 SYGVKD. The CDR3 sequence: CAISGTVYEQYF. CDR3 nucleotides: TGTGCCATCAGTGGGACAGTCTACGAGCAGTACTTC.

The chain couples TRBV6-5 to TRBJ1-4; 7 bases agree with TRBD1. The CDR3 loop spans 13 amino acids. Per germline, CDR1 MNHEY and CDR2 SVGAGI. The junction had 3 bases not matched to a gene; V was cut back by 5 bases and J by 6 bases. The CDR3 region is CASSQQGYEKLFF. CDR3 DNA: TGTGCCAGCAGTCAACAGGGGTATGAAAAACTGTTTTTT.

The rearrangement uses TRBV27 and TRBJ2-1, with 8 nucleotides matching TRBD2. The V gene end was trimmed by 8 bases and the J gene end by 6 bases; junction bases not matched to a gene: 3. The CDR3 is 12 amino acids. Germline loops: CDR1 MNHEY, CDR2 SMNVEV (reference sequence). CDR3 amino acids: CASSGGRNEQFF. CDR3 coding DNA: TGTGCCAGCTCGGGGGGGCGCAATGAGCAGTTCTTC.

By share, this clonotype ranks as large (0.1 to 1%). The rearrangement links TRBV5-6 to TRBJ2-5; 7 bases are a match to TRBD1. CDR3 length: 13 amino acids. Looked up from germline, CDR1 is SGHDT and CDR2 is YYEEEE. Trimming at V came to 0 bases and at J to 6 bases, leaving 2 bases not matched to a gene. CDR3 bases: TGTGCCAGCAGCTTGGACAGGGGAAAGACCCAGTACTTC. Translation gives CASSLDRGKTQYF.

This chain uses TRBV15 with TRBJ1-5; no clear D gene. The germline gives CDR1 LNHNV, CDR2 YYDKDF (reference sequence). The V and J ends lost 5 bases and 0 bases respectively, with 8 bases between them. This CDR3 has 14 amino acids. This chain's CDR3 is CATSWRDSNQPQHF. CDR3 nucleotide sequence: TGTGCCACCAGCTGGCGGGATAGCAATCAGCCCCAGCATTTT.

This clonotype was counted a few times. This sequence joins TRBV29-1 and TRBJ2-5; D may be TRBD2 (5 bases). The CDR3 is 15 residues long. V gave up 4 bases and J gave up 4 bases, with 19 bases separating them. In germline, CDR1 is SQVTM, CDR2 ANQGSEA. The CDR3 protein is CSVGFGEQSIETQYF. DNA for the CDR3: TGCAGCGTTGGATTCGGGGAACAGTCTATAGAGACCCAGTACTTC.

The chain couples TRBV28 to TRBJ1-3, with unresolved D. Trimming pared 0 bases from V and 0 bases from J, leaving 12 bases between. Germline CDR1 and CDR2: MDHEN and SYDVKM. This CDR3 has 17 amino acids. DNA for the CDR3: TGTGCCAGCAGTTTATGGGTATCGAGGAGCTCTGGAAACACCATATATTTT. Encoded protein: CASSLWVSRSSGNTIYF. The whole variable domain, remainder taken from reference TRBV28 and TRBJ1-3, is DVKVTQSSRYLVKRTGEKVFLECVQDMDHENMFWYRQDPGLGLRLIYFSYDVKMKEKGDIPEGYSVSREKKERFSLILESASTNQTSMYLCASSLWVSRSSGNTIYFGEGSWLTVV.

This clonotype is deemed medium-sized (0.01 to 0.1%). V gene TRBV12-3 or TRBV12-4 combines with J gene TRBJ2-1; 16 bases are shared with TRBD2. The CDR3 has 18 residues. V dropped 8 bases and J dropped 2; count of bases not matched to a gene: 9. The CDR3 DNA reads as TGTGCCAGCGGTACCGGGACTAGCGGGGGGGCCCCCTACAATGAGCAGTTCTTC. It translates to CASGTGTSGGAPYNEQFF.

By share of the sample, this clonotype is medium-sized. The CDR3 loop reads CASGRAQGLDTQYF. CDR3 nucleotides: TGCGCCAGCGGCCGGGCCCAGGGGTTGGATACGCAGTATTTT. The chain recombines TRBV10-1 with TRBJ2-3, with D possibly matching TRBD1 (6 bases). The CDR3 extends over 14 amino acids. V lost 8 bases and J lost 6, with 18 bases in between. Per the germline V gene, CDR1 is WNHNN and CDR2 is SYGVQD (reference sequence).